This TCR beta chain was recovered during a study of blood T cells in healthy people across ages. J lost 7 bases, V lost 6 bases, and 11 bases had no gene match. This CDR3 spans 15 amino acids. For the second PCR, which ran for roughly 6 to 12 cycles, a sample-barcoded 5' primer and a J-beta primer mix were used. MiXCR, applied by TCRdb to the 5' RACE reads, yields one record per CDR3 protein. Of roughly 800,000 distinct CDR3 sequences listed, about 53% are singletons. Each donor had approximately 10 milliliters of peripheral blood drawn. This chain links TRBV12-3 or TRBV12-4 with TRBJ2-1, with 8 bases aligning to TRBD2. Specimen: blood. This clonotype was sampled from an elderly man in good health. The CDR3: CASSLETGGVNEQFF. The CDR3 DNA follows: TGTGCCAGCAGCCTAGAGACGGGAGGGGTGAATGAGCAGTTCTTC.